This T cell receptor beta chain was observed in a study of cytomegalovirus exposure and HLA in healthy donors. About the research overall: Drawn from HLA-typed donors, around 85 million unique TCRs were held in an early data release. Genetic ancestry analysis placed about 76% of the roughly 400 donors that were genotyped in the Caucasian-associated cluster.

The germline V gene encodes CDR1 SGHNT and CDR2 YYREEE (reference sequence). This CDR3 contains 13 residues. On this clone: One end of the junction varies from germline; a read error may be responsible. This sample includes further DNA sequences coding for the same CDR3.

In the PCR, 60 Vbeta and 13 Jbeta primers were used. TCRdb's copy holds only in-frame clones and misses some; the assay was immunoSEQ multiplex PCR. The data contain roughly 100,000 clones, roughly 80% of them singletons. This chain joins TRBV5-4 and TRBJ1-6; a weak D match, TRBD1 (5 bases). The sequenced sample consisted of PBMCs. The receptor's source is a man aged 40-50 years in good health and CMV-seronegative. The CDR3 nucleotides read TGTGCCAGCAGCAGTGACAGTAATTCCCCCCTCCACTTT. Translating gives CASSSDSNSPLHF.